This TCR beta chain was sequenced for a study of early stage breast cancer tumors. Study as a whole: Twelve of the 16 invasive tumors were ER+, PR+ and HER2-.

TCRdb's copy holds only in-frame clones and misses some; the assay was immunoSEQ multiplex PCR. This sample has tens of thousands of clones; 78% occur once, and the top ten carry roughly 3.4%. Study results and limitations: Most shared enriched TCRB sequences were commonly generated ones. Tumors had 2 to 3-fold higher T cell density and higher clonality than adjacent normal breast tissue.

In the case of this clone: Its specificity is not known.

Germline V gene sequence: CDR1 MGHRA, CDR2 YSYEKL. With 4 bases removed from V and 9 bases from J, the gap between germline ends came to 16 bases. This CDR3 has 13 residues. This sequence joins TRBV4-1 and TRBJ2-7; tentatively, D is TRBD2 (6 bases). Sequenced: blood. The sequence derives from a person in their 40s with breast cancer. CDR3 sequence: CASSRLLLEGQYF. The CDR3 DNA sequence: TGCGCCAGCAGCCGGTTACTTTTGGAGGGGCAGTACTTC.